Following are 21 T cell receptor beta chains from one sample sequenced in a study of beta chain features in type 1 diabetes. Their antigens are not known. As every portion of the isolated RNA was reverse transcribed, the sequencing read expressed TCRB transcripts. Profiled with immunoSEQ multiplex PCR; TCRdb holds only in-frame clones, not every one. The data show under 300,000 clones, 11% to 15% seen once. Overall study findings and caveats: Among patients with Type 1 diabetes, TCRB CDR3s were moderately but significantly shorter in every one of the four CD4+ subsets.

The sample was naive CD4+ T cells from blood. Source of these receptors: a man between 25 and 39 years old with type 1 diabetes.

This clone occurred a few times. The chain carries TRBV7-2 and TRBJ1-1; a weak D match, TRBD1 (6 bases). The CDR3 has 13 amino acids. Trimming shortened V by 3 bases and J by 6 bases, and 11 bases separated the two germline ends. The germline V gene encodes CDR1 SGHTA and CDR2 FQGNSA. The CDR3 spells CASSFTGPPEAFF. The CDR3 DNA reads TGTGCCAGCAGCTTTACAGGGCCGCCTGAAGCTTTCTTT.

In its sample, this clone was seen a few times. V gene TRBV7-8 combines with J gene TRBJ2-1; 14 nucleotides match TRBD2. The germline CDR1 and CDR2 sequences are SGHVS and FQNEAQ. After removal of 4 bases from V and 0 bases from J, the junction contained 11 bases not matched to a gene. The CDR3 has 20 amino acids. CDR3 in amino acids: CASSWTSGGTRRLSYNEQFF. In nucleotides, the CDR3 is TGTGCCAGCAGCTGGACTAGCGGGGGGACTAGACGACTCTCCTACAATGAGCAGTTCTTC. The full variable domain, completed using reference TRBV7-8 and TRBJ2-1, is GAGVSQSPRYKVAKRGQDVALRCDPISGHVSLFWYQQALGQGPEFLTYFQNEAQLDKSGLPSDRFFAERPEGSVSTLKIQRTQQEDSAVYLCASSWTSGGTRRLSYNEQFFGPGTRLTVL.

This clone has a handful of counts. The chain is built from TRBV27 and TRBJ1-5, with 7 bases fitting TRBD1. The CDR3 has 14 residues. V was pared by 2 bases and J by 2 bases, with 0 bases of the junction left unmatched. Germline V gene data show CDR1 as MNHEY and CDR2 as SMNVEV (reference sequence). The CDR3 DNA reads TGTGCCAGCAGTTTACAGGGGGGCAATCAGCCCCAGCATTTT. It translates to CASSLQGGNQPQHF.

The chain is built from TRBV19 and TRBJ1-1; D not resolved. The CDR3 loop spans 14 amino acids. The germline V gene encodes CDR1 LNHDA and CDR2 SQIVND (reference sequence). V was cut by 7 bases and J by 1 base, with 13 bases left in between. The CDR3 DNA reads TGTGCCAGTACCAGAGGGCGGCGGAACACTGAAGCTTTCTTT. Amino acid sequence: CASTRGRRNTEAFF.

This clone was seen only a few times. This chain connects TRBV5-1 to TRBJ2-7; 8 bases line up with TRBD2. Germline V CDR1 and CDR2: SGHRS, YFSETQ. CDR3 size: 15 residues. The J segment lost 7 bases and the V segment lost 1 base, leaving 10 bases of the junction unmatched. The CDR3 sequence: CASSLQTSGAGEQYF. The CDR3 nucleotides are TGCGCCAGCAGCTTGCAAACTAGCGGAGCGGGGGAGCAGTACTTC.

The genes are TRBV7-2 and TRBJ2-7; D ambiguous. V was clipped by 6 bases and J by 2 bases, with 14 bases between them. Per germline, CDR1 SGHTA and CDR2 FQGNSA. The CDR3 consists of 14 residues. In nucleotides, the CDR3 is TGTGCCAGCAGTTATGACACCGAAGCCTACGAGCAGTACTTC. Translated: CASSYDTEAYEQYF. The whole variable domain, remainder taken from reference TRBV7-2 and TRBJ2-7, is GAGVSQSPSNKVTEKGKDVELRCDPISGHTALYWYRQSLGQGLEFLIYFQGNSAPDKSGLPSDRFSAERTGGSVSTLTIQRTQQEDSAVYLCASSYDTEAYEQYFGPGTRLTVT.

The rearrangement links TRBV30 to TRBJ2-1, with 8 bases identical to TRBD2. Germline CDR1 GTSNPN, CDR2 SVGIG (reference sequence). V dropped 8 bases and J dropped 6; count of bases not matched to a gene: 6. The CDR3 contains 12 residues. The CDR3 spells CARAGASNEQFF. CDR3 nucleotides: TGTGCCAGAGCGGGAGCGTCCAATGAGCAGTTCTTC.

The chain has TRBV19 and TRBJ1-2; D might be TRBD1 (6 bases). CDR1 is LNHDA, CDR2 SQIVND, per germline (reference sequence). The CDR3 contains 17 residues. V was pared by 4 bases and J by 0 bases, with 18 bases between. CDR3 protein: CASSTNAGVLTNYGYTF. The CDR3 DNA reads TGTGCCAGTAGTACCAACGCAGGGGTTCTTACTAACTATGGCTACACCTTC.

This CDR3 is CASNSRNTDTQYF. The CDR3 coding sequence is TGTGCCAGCAACTCCAGGAATACAGATACGCAGTATTTT. The chain recombines TRBV5-8 with TRBJ2-3; D gene ambiguous. Trimming shortened V by 6 bases and J by 3 bases, and 11 bases separated the two germline ends. The CDR3 loop spans 13 amino acids. CDR1 and CDR2 from the germline V gene are SGHTS and YDEGEE.

The chain uses TRBV1 and TRBJ1-5. TRBV1 is given as a pseudogene. The CDR3 is 18 amino acids. The CDR3 is CTGTSSPLGGREGQPQHF. CDR3 DNA sequence: TGCACCGGCACCAGCAGCCCATTGGGGGGCAGGGAGGGTCAGCCCCAGCATTTT.

This clone appeared a few times. The V call is TRBV19, the J call TRBJ2-3; tentative D call: TRBD1 (5 bases). Germline CDR1 LNHDA, CDR2 SQIVND (reference sequence). The CDR3 contains 13 residues. The ends were cut back, 7 bases at V and 5 bases at J, with 13 bases in the middle. The CDR3 DNA reads as TGTGCCAGTAATTCCCAGGGTGAAGATACGCAGTATTTT. This encodes CASNSQGEDTQYF. The variable domain in full, with the rest retrieved from reference TRBV19 and TRBJ2-3, is DGGITQSPKYLFRKEGQNVTLSCEQNLNHDAMYWYRQDPGQGLRLIYYSQIVNDFQKGDIAEGYSVSREKKESFPLTVTSAQKNPTAFYLCASNSQGEDTQYFGPGTRLTVL.

This clone was picked up a small number of times. The chain couples TRBV19 to TRBJ2-2, with 7 bases matching TRBD1. The germline CDR1 and CDR2 sequences are LNHDA and SQIVND (reference sequence). CDR3 length: 13 residues. The DNA for the CDR3 is TGTGCTGTTCAGGGGGCGAACACCGGGGAGCTGTTTTTT. It encodes CAVQGANTGELFF.

This clone turned up a few times. The chain combines TRBV30 with TRBJ1-2, with D maybe TRBD1 (6 bases). Germline V CDR1 and CDR2: GTSNPN, SVGIG (reference sequence). V dropped 0 bases and J dropped 5 bases, with 22 bases sitting between them. The CDR3 consists of 17 residues. The CDR3, as DNA: TGTGCCTGGAGTGTAAGGGCGGGCAGGGGCACCGCGTATGGCTACACCTTC. Translation: CAWSVRAGRGTAYGYTF. Full variable domain (remainder filled in from reference TRBV30 and TRBJ1-2): SQTIHQWPATLVQPVGSPLSLECTVEGTSNPNLYWYRQAAGRGLQLLFYSVGIGQISSEVPQNLSASRPQDRQFILSSKKLLLSDSGFYLCAWSVRAGRGTAYGYTFGSGTRLTVV.

The genes are TRBV5-1 and TRBJ1-1, with TRBD1 as a possible D gene (6 bases). Trimming left V 4 bases short and J 3 bases short, with 16 bases between. Looked up from germline, CDR1 is SGHRS and CDR2 is YFSETQ. The CDR3 runs 15 residues. CDR3 DNA: TGCGCCAGCAGCCCGGGGGGCAGGGAGGACACTGAAGCTTTCTTT. This sequence encodes CASSPGGREDTEAFF.

In its sample, this clone was seen a few times. V usage is TRBV5-6 and J usage is TRBJ1-2; TRBD1 is a possible D gene (6 bases). Deletions cut 0 bases from V and 3 bases from J, with 9 bases between. Germline V CDR1 and CDR2: SGHDT, YYEEEE. This CDR3 region has 14 residues. CDR3 amino acids: CASSLVRGHYGYTF. CDR3 nucleotides: TGTGCCAGCAGCTTGGTCAGGGGTCACTATGGCTACACCTTC.

This clone was detected a few times. CDR3 nucleotide sequence: TGTGCCAGTACCGGCAGGGCCTCCTACGAGCAGTACTTC. Its protein product is CASTGRASYEQYF. The chain joins TRBV6-5 to TRBJ2-7; D might be TRBD1 (5 bases). Germline-derived CDR1 and CDR2 are MNHEY and SVGAGI. The CDR3 is made up of 13 amino acids. Trimming shortened V by 9 bases and J by 0 bases, and 12 bases separated the two germline ends.

This chain uses TRBV25-1 with TRBJ2-5; 10 bases match TRBD2. The germline V gene has CDR1 MGHDK and CDR2 SYGVNS. The CDR3 runs to 16 residues. V lost 3 bases and J lost 1; bases outside the gene matches: 5. CDR3 coding DNA: TGTGCCAGCAGTGAGGGGGTAGCGGGGGGCCAAGAGACCCAGTACTTC. This sequence encodes CASSEGVAGGQETQYF. Full variable domain (outside the CDR3, taken from reference TRBV25-1 and TRBJ2-5): EADIYQTPRYLVIGTGKKITLECSQTMGHDKMYWYQQDPGMELHLIHYSYGVNSTEKGDLSSESTVSRIRTEHFPLTLESARPSHTSQYLCASSEGVAGGQETQYFGPGTRLLVL.

This clone appeared a few times. This chain links TRBV6-1 with TRBJ1-2, with TRBD1 as a possible D gene (5 bases). Germline-derived CDR1 and CDR2 are MNHNS and SASEGT. V shed 0 bases and J shed 0 bases, with 17 bases lying between them. The CDR3 totals 18 residues. The CDR3 nucleotides are TGTGCCAGCAGTGAAGCGGTGATGGGGTCCAGGGCTAACTATGGCTACACCTTC. It is translated as CASSEAVMGSRANYGYTF.

The chain has TRBV11-2 and TRBJ1-3; the D gene is possibly TRBD1 (6 bases). Trimming stripped 7 bases from V and 2 bases from J, with 21 bases between. The CDR3 totals 17 residues. Germline assignment: CDR1 SGHAT and CDR2 FQNNGV. The CDR3 protein is CASIKGTGQLAGNTIYF. In DNA, the CDR3 is TGTGCCAGCATCAAAGGAACAGGACAGTTGGCTGGAAACACCATATATTTT.

This clone was observed a few times. This chain uses TRBV5-1 with TRBJ1-1; D remains ambiguous. CDR1 is SGHRS, CDR2 YFSETQ, per germline. The CDR3 covers 13 residues. V lost 4 bases to trimming and J lost 4 bases, with 11 bases between them. The CDR3 nucleotides are TGCGCCAGCAGCGTGGGCGGGGTCACTGAAGCTTTCTTT. It encodes CASSVGGVTEAFF.

In this sample, this clone turned up a few times. V gene TRBV20-1 combines with J gene TRBJ1-2; 8 bases align to TRBD1. This CDR3 region has 11 residues. With V trimmed by 6 bases and J by 10 bases, 7 bases remained unmatched. CDR1 DFQATT and CDR2 SNEGSKA come from the germline V gene (reference sequence). The DNA of the CDR3 is TGCAGTGCCCCGACAGGGGTCCCCTACACCTTC. Translating it yields CSAPTGVPYTF.